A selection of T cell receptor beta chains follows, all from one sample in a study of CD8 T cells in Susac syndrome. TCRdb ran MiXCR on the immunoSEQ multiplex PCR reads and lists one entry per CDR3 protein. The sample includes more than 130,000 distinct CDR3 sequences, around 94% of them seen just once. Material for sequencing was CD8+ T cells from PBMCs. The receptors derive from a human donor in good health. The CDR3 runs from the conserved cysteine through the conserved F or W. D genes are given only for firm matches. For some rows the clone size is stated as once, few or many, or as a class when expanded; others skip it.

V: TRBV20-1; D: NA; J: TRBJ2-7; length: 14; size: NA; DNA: TGCAGTGCTAGCCGGGGGCCAGAGACCTACGAGCAGTACTTC; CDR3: CSASRGPETYEQYF
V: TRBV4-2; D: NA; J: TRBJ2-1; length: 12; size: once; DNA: TGTGCCAGCACGGCCTACGGAAATGAGCAGTTCTTC; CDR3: CASTAYGNEQFF
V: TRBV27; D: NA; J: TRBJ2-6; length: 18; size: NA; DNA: TGTGCCAGCAGTTTATCGAACAGGGGACTGGACGGGGCCAACGTCCTGACTTTC; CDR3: CASSLSNRGLDGANVLTF
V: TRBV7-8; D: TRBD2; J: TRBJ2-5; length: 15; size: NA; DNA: TGTGCCAGCAGCTTAGGAGCGGGAGGGCCGGAGACCCAGTACTTC; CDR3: CASSLGAGGPETQYF
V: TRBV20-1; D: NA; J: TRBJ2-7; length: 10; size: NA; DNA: TGCAGTGCCTTCGCGGGGGAGCAGTACTTC; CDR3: CSAFAGEQYF
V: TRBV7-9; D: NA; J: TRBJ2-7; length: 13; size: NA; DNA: TGTGCCAGCAGCTTAGCTAACCCTGCAGAGCAGTACTTC; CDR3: CASSLANPAEQYF
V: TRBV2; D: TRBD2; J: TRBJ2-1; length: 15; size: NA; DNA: TGTGCCAGCAGTGAAAGGCGGGAGGGCAGGTATGAGCAGTTCTTC; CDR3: CASSERREGRYEQFF
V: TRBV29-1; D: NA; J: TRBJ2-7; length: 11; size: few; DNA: TGCAGCGTTTGGGACTCCTACGAGCAGTACTTC; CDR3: CSVWDSYEQYF
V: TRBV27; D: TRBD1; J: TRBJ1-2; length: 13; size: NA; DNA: TGTGCCAGCAGTTTAAAGGGGGCGCAAGGCTACACCTTC; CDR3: CASSLKGAQGYTF
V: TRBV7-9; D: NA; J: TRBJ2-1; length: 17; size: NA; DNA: TGTGCCAGCAGCCCACAGGGTCTCGGAGCCTCCTACAATGAGCAGTTCTTC; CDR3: CASSPQGLGASYNEQFF
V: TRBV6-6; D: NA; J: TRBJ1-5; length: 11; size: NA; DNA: TGTGCCAGCAGTAACATTCAGCCCCAGCATTTT; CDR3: CASSNIQPQHF
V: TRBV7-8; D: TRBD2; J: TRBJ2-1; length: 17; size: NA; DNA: TGTGCCAGCAGCTCAAGCGGGAGGGCCGGGTTCAACAATGAGCAGTTCTTC; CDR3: CASSSSGRAGFNNEQFF
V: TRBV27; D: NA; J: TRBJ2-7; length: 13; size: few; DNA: TGTGCCAGCAGTTTGGGAGTTCCCTACGAGCAGTACTTC; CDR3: CASSLGVPYEQYF
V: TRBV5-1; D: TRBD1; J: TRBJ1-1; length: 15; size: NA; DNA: TGCGCCAGCAGCTCCTACCCGGACAGGGCCGCTGAAGCTTTCTTT; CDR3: CASSSYPDRAAEAFF
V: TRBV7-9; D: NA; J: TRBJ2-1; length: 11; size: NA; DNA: TGTGCCAGCAGCGTTAAGGGTGAGCAGTTCTTC; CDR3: CASSVKGEQFF
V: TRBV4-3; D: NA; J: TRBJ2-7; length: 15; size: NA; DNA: TGCGCCAGCAGCCCCTCCAGGTGGGATTCCTACGAGCAGTACTTC; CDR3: CASSPSRWDSYEQYF
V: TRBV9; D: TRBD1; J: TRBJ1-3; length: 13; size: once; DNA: TGTGCCAGCGGACAGGGTTCTGGAAACACCATATATTTT; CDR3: CASGQGSGNTIYF
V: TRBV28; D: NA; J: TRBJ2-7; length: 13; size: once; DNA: TGTGCCAGCTCTGGGGGCGGGACAGAAGAGCAGTACTTC; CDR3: CASSGGGTEEQYF
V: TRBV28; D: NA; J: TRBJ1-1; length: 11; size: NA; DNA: TGTGCCACCTACGTAACAGGCCCAGCTTTCTTT; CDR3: CATYVTGPAFF
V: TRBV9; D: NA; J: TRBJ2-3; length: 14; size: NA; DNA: TGTGCCAGCAGCGGCGGAGGGGGCACAGATACGCAGTATTTT; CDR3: CASSGGGGTDTQYF
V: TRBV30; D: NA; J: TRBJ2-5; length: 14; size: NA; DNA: TGTGCTTCGGACCGGGACAAGGGACTAGAGACCCAGTACTTC; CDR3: CASDRDKGLETQYF
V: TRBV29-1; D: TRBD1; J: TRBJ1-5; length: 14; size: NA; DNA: TGCAGCGTCGCCGGGACAGGGGGCAATCAGCCCCAGCATTTT; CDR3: CSVAGTGGNQPQHF
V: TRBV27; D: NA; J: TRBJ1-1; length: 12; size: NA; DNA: TGTGCCAGCGGGGATTGGGGGACTGAAGCTTTCTTT; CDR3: CASGDWGTEAFF
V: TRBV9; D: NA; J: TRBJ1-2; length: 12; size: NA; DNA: TGTGCCAGCAGCTCCTACAGGGAGGGCTACACCTTC; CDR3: CASSSYREGYTF
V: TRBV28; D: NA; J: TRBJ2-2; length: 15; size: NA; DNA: TGTGCCAGCAGTTCGGGACAAGAACCAACCGGGGAGCTGTTTTTT; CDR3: CASSSGQEPTGELFF
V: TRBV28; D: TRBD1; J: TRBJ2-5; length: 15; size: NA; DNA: TGTGCCAGCAGAGCACAGGGGCAGGTGCAAGAGACCCAGTACTTC; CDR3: CASRAQGQVQETQYF
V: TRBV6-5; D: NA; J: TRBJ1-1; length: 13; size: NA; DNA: TGTGCCAGCAGCATAGTGTTGAACACTGAAGCTTTCTTT; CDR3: CASSIVLNTEAFF
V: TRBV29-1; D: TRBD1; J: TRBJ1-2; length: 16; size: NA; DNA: TGCAGCGTTGTGGGTGCCCCCCGGACAGGGGAAGATGGCTACACCTTC; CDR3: CSVVGAPRTGEDGYTF
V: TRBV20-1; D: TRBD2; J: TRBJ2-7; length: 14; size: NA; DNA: TGCAGTGCTAGTTGGACTAGTCGTACCTACGAGCAGTACTTC; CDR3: CSASWTSRTYEQYF